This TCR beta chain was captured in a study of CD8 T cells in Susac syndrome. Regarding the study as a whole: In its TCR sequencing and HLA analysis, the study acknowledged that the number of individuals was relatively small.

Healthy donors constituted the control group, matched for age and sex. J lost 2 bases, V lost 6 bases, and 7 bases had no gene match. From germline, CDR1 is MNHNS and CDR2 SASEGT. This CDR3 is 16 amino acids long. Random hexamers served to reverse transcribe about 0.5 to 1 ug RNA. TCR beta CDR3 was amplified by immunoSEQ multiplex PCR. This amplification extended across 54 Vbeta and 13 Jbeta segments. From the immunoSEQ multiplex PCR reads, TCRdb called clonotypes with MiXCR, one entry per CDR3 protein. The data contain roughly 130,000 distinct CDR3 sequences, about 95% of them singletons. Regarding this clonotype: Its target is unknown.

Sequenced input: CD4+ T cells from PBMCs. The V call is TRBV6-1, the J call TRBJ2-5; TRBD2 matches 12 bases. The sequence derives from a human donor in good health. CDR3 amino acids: CASRASGRVTQETQYF. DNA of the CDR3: TGTGCCAGCAGGGCTAGCGGGAGGGTGACGCAAGAGACCCAGTACTTC.